Presented here are 29 T cell receptor beta chains from one specimen sequenced in a study of blood T cell repertoires in COVID-19. The assay was immunoSEQ multiplex PCR, and TCRdb's table has in-frame clones only and misses some. The data contain under 50,000 clones, roughly 88% of them singletons. Source material: peripheral blood. Receptors originate from a man between 65 and 79 years old with acute or convalescent COVID-19.

The chain carries TRBV5-1 and TRBJ2-3; 8 nucleotides agree with TRBD1. Trimming at V came to 3 bases and at J to 5 bases, leaving 11 bases not matched to a gene. CDR1 and CDR2 (germline): SGHRS, YFSETQ. There are 16 residues in the CDR3. The CDR3 DNA follows: TGCGCCAGCAGCTCGACAGGGGCCGTAGGGGTAGATACGCAGTATTTT. Its translation is CASSSTGAVGVDTQYF. The complete variable domain, with remaining parts taken from reference TRBV5-1 and TRBJ2-3, reads KAGVTQTPRYLIKTRGQQVTLSCSPISGHRSVSWYQQTPGQGLQFLFEYFSETQRNKGNFPGRFSGRQFSNSRSEMNVSTLELGDSALYLCASSSTGAVGVDTQYFGPGTRLTVL.

V gene TRBV5-1 combines with J gene TRBJ1-3; D gene ambiguous. Per the germline V gene, CDR1 is SGHRS and CDR2 is YFSETQ. V dropped 0 bases and J dropped 0 bases, with 13 bases sitting between them. This CDR3 is 17 amino acids long. CDR3 DNA sequence: TGCGCCAGCAGCTTGGCCTCTCTGAGGGACTCTGGAAACACCATATATTTT. Residues: CASSLASLRDSGNTIYF. The whole variable domain, remainder taken from reference TRBV5-1 and TRBJ1-3, is KAGVTQTPRYLIKTRGQQVTLSCSPISGHRSVSWYQQTPGQGLQFLFEYFSETQRNKGNFPGRFSGRQFSNSRSEMNVSTLELGDSALYLCASSLASLRDSGNTIYFGEGSWLTVV.

This CDR3 is CASSSRTSGTYNEQFF. CDR3 nucleotide sequence: TGTGCCAGCAGCTCCCGGACTAGCGGGACCTACAATGAGCAGTTCTTC. V is TRBV7-2 and J is TRBJ2-1, with 12 nucleotides matching TRBD2. Germline values: CDR1 SGHTA, CDR2 FQGNSA. V shed 4 bases, J shed 2 bases, and the junction held 3 bases outside the gene matches. The CDR3 extends over 16 amino acids. Based on the CDR3 plus reference TRBV7-2 and TRBJ2-1, the full variable domain is GAGVSQSPSNKVTEKGKDVELRCDPISGHTALYWYRQSLGQGLEFLIYFQGNSAPDKSGLPSDRFSAERTGGSVSTLTIQRTQQEDSAVYLCASSSRTSGTYNEQFFGPGTRLTVL.

This clone was picked up one time. The CDR3 nucleotides read TGTGCCAGCAGCTTAGATAGGGGAAGTCAGCCCCAGCATTTT. Its protein product is CASSLDRGSQPQHF. This sequence joins TRBV7-8 and TRBJ1-5, with D possibly matching TRBD1 (5 bases). The CDR3 extends over 14 amino acids. Deletions cut 1 base from V and 6 bases from J, with 10 bases between. Germline CDR1 is SGHVS and CDR2 is FQNEAQ.

This rearrangement joins TRBV29-1 to TRBJ1-5; a possible D gene is TRBD1 (5 bases). This CDR3 region has 13 residues. Per germline, CDR1 SQVTM and CDR2 ANQGSEA. V lost 4 bases to trimming and J lost 4 bases, with 11 bases between them. CDR3: CSVGAAGNQPQHF. CDR3 nucleotides: TGCAGCGTTGGGGCGGCAGGGAATCAGCCCCAGCATTTT.

The J gene is TRBJ2-1, the V gene TRBV27; a weak D match, TRBD2 (7 bases). V lost 1 base and J lost 5, with 21 bases in between. Germline V lookup: CDR1 MNHEY, CDR2 SMNVEV (reference sequence). This CDR3 has 18 amino acids. CDR3 sequence reads: CASSLFIPWGGHDNEQFF. The CDR3 DNA sequence: TGTGCCAGCAGTTTATTCATCCCGTGGGGGGGACATGACAATGAGCAGTTCTTC.

A single count supports this clone. The chain employs TRBV30 and TRBJ1-2; 7 nucleotides agree with TRBD1. The CDR3 is made up of 15 amino acids. Germline V gene sequence: CDR1 GTSNPN, CDR2 SVGIG (reference sequence). The J segment lost 2 bases and the V segment lost 4 bases, leaving 10 bases of the junction unmatched. In DNA, the CDR3 is TGTGCCTGGATGGGACAGACATCCGCAAACTATGGCTACACCTTC. Translating it yields CAWMGQTSANYGYTF.

The chain combines TRBV30 with TRBJ1-5; D is unresolved. CDR1 and CDR2 (germline): GTSNPN, SVGIG (reference sequence). This CDR3 spans 15 amino acids. V lost 0 bases and J 0 bases, leaving 9 bases between the germline ends. CDR3: CAWSVGDYSNQPQHF. In DNA, the CDR3 is TGTGCCTGGAGTGTGGGAGATTATAGCAATCAGCCCCAGCATTTT.

The chain joins TRBV5-4 to TRBJ1-1, with D possibly TRBD1 on 5 matching bases. The V end lost 0 bases, the J end lost 3 bases, and 18 bases lay between the germline ends. From germline, CDR1 is SGHNT and CDR2 YYREEE (reference sequence). The CDR3 has 17 amino acids. In nucleotides, the CDR3 is TGTGCCAGCAGCTTGGTGGTAGGGGTGGTCGTTCACACTGAAGCTTTCTTT. Translating it yields CASSLVVGVVVHTEAFF. Drawing the rest from reference TRBV5-4 and TRBJ1-1, the complete variable domain is ETGVTQSPTHLIKTRGQQVTLRCSSQSGHNTVSWYQQALGQGPQFIFQYYREEENGRGNFPPRFSGLQFPNYSSELNVNALELDDSALYLCASSLVVGVVVHTEAFFGQGTRLTVV.

As to this clone: Other DNA variants within this sample encode the same CDR3. This chain joins TRBV7-2 and TRBJ2-7; 10 nucleotides agree with TRBD2. V was pared by 3 bases and J by 4 bases, with 3 bases of the junction left unmatched. This CDR3 is 14 amino acids long. Germline loops: CDR1 SGHTA, CDR2 FQGNSA. The CDR3 is CASSFRTSGYEQYF. The DNA of the CDR3 is TGTGCCAGCAGCTTCAGGACTAGCGGTTACGAGCAGTACTTC.

The chain joins TRBV7-9 to TRBJ1-5, with 11 bases that match TRBD1. Trimming took 3 bases from V and 7 from J; bases not matched to a gene: 2. CDR3 length: 14 residues. Germline V gives CDR1 SEHNR, CDR2 FQNEAQ (reference sequence). The CDR3 DNA reads TGTGCCAGCAGCTTTGGACAGGGGGCCCAGCCCCAGCATTTT. It is translated as CASSFGQGAQPQHF.

This chain uses TRBV5-1 with TRBJ1-1; D not resolved. V was clipped by 0 bases and J by 5 bases, with 8 bases between them. CDR1 is SGHRS, CDR2 YFSETQ, per germline. This CDR3 is built from 13 residues. CDR3 DNA sequence: TGCGCCAGCAGCTTGGGGCAAGCGACTGAAGCTTTCTTT. It yields the protein CASSLGQATEAFF.

V gene TRBV9 combines with J gene TRBJ2-1; 8 bases line up with TRBD1. V trimming: 3 bases; J trimming: 7 bases; junction bases outside the gene matches: 6. CDR1 is SGDLS and CDR2 is YYNGEE in the germline V gene. The length of the CDR3 is 14 residues. This CDR3 is CASSAGQGLNEQFF. The CDR3, as DNA: TGTGCCAGCAGCGCTGGACAGGGATTAAATGAGCAGTTCTTC.

CDR3 nucleotide sequence: TGTGCCAGCAGTGGGACAGGGCAGAATCAGCCCCAGCATTTT. It codes for CASSGTGQNQPQHF. V usage is TRBV2 and J usage is TRBJ1-5, with 8 bases identical to TRBD1. The CDR3 extends over 14 amino acids. V lost 4 bases and J lost 4; bases outside the gene matches: 3. Germline V lookup: CDR1 SNHLY, CDR2 FYNNEI.

The chain joins TRBV7-9 to TRBJ2-5; D possibly corresponds to TRBD1 (6 bases). The CDR3 contains 14 residues. Trimming removed 4 bases from V and 1 base from J, with 10 bases in between. CDR1 SEHNR and CDR2 FQNEAQ come from the germline V gene (reference sequence). The CDR3 spells CASSSQGAQETQYF. CDR3 nucleotides: TGTGCCAGCAGCTCACAGGGAGCCCAAGAGACCCAGTACTTC. Full variable domain (rest looked up from reference TRBV7-9 and TRBJ2-5): DTGVSQNPRHKITKRGQNVTFRCDPISEHNRLYWYRQTLGQGPEFLTYFQNEAQLEKSRLLSDRFSAERPKGSFSTLEIQRTEQGDSAMYLCASSSQGAQETQYFGPGTRLLVL.

J is TRBJ2-7 and V is TRBV29-1; 9 nucleotides align to TRBD1. The V gene's germline CDR1 is SQVTM and CDR2 ANQGSEA. There are 14 residues in the CDR3. V shed 2 bases and J 3 bases; nucleotides not matched to a gene: 5. CDR3 nucleotide sequence: TGCAGCGTTGAATTAGGGACAGGGAGCTACGAGCAGTACTTC. This gives the protein CSVELGTGSYEQYF.

J is TRBJ1-1 and V is TRBV7-3, with a tentative D call TRBD1 (6 bases). Between the trimmed V and J ends, which lost 7 bases and 0 bases, there was a span of 18 bases. The CDR3 contains 16 residues. The germline CDR1 and CDR2 sequences are SGHTA and FQGTGA. The CDR3 protein is CASNLLWDKMNTEAFF. CDR3 DNA sequence: TGTGCCAGCAACCTCTTATGGGACAAGATGAACACTGAAGCTTTCTTT.

The chain is built from TRBV19 and TRBJ1-5; 7 bases line up with TRBD1. Trimming cost V 5 bases and J 7 bases; bases outside gene matches: 11. Germline lookup yields CDR1 LNHDA and CDR2 SQIVND (reference sequence). The length of the CDR3 is 15 residues. The CDR3 nucleotides read TGTGCCAGTAGTCCGATGGGACAGATGGGCCAGCCCCAGCATTTT. Its protein product is CASSPMGQMGQPQHF.

This chain uses TRBV30 with TRBJ1-2, with TRBD1 identical over 7 bases. This CDR3 has 13 residues. Germline CDR1 and CDR2: GTSNPN and SVGIG (reference sequence). J lost 6 bases, V lost 2 bases, and 6 bases had no gene match. The CDR3 DNA is TGTGCCTGGAGTAAGACAGGGTACGATGGCTACACCTTC. Translated: CAWSKTGYDGYTF.

V is TRBV7-2 and J is TRBJ1-2; D not certain. The CDR3 has 13 amino acids. Germline CDR1 and CDR2: SGHTA and FQGNSA. The ends were cut back, 1 base at V and 4 bases at J, with 7 bases in the middle. CDR3 nucleotide sequence: TGTGCCAGCAGCTTAGGACTGTTCTATGGCTACACCTTC. It encodes CASSLGLFYGYTF.

The chain joins TRBV4-2 to TRBJ2-7; 7 positions agree with TRBD1. CDR1 is LGHNA, CDR2 YNFKEQ, per germline. This CDR3 spans 14 amino acids. Trimming removed 1 base from V and 6 bases from J; junction bases left unmatched: 6. The CDR3 spells CASSQGDSRSEQYF. The CDR3 DNA sequence: TGTGCCAGCAGCCAAGGGGACAGCAGGTCCGAGCAGTACTTC.

The rearrangement uses TRBV11-2 and TRBJ2-3; D might be TRBD1 (5 bases). Germline V gives CDR1 SGHAT, CDR2 FQNNGV. This CDR3 has 17 residues. V was pared by 6 bases and J by 2 bases, with 21 bases between. The CDR3 loop is CASSRWTSQMITDTQYF. CDR3 in DNA: TGTGCCAGCAGTAGATGGACAAGTCAGATGATCACAGATACGCAGTATTTT. Filled out from reference TRBV11-2 and TRBJ2-3, the complete variable domain reads EAGVAQSPRYKIIEKRQSVAFWCNPISGHATLYWYQQILGQGPKLLIQFQNNGVVDDSQLPKDRFSAERLKGVDSTLKIQPAKLEDSAVYLCASSRWTSQMITDTQYFGPGTRLTVL.

This clone appeared once. V and J are TRBV24-1 and TRBJ2-2; 12 bases agree with TRBD1. With 3 bases clipped from V and 3 bases from J, the junction kept 13 bases outside the gene matches. CDR3 length: 20 amino acids. Germline V lookup: CDR1 KGHDR, CDR2 SFDVKD. The CDR3 is CATSDTERWGTGGDTGELFF. The CDR3 DNA reads TGTGCCACCAGTGATACAGAGAGGTGGGGGACAGGGGGCGACACCGGGGAGCTGTTTTTT.

V and J are TRBV5-1 and TRBJ1-4; D call uncertain. Per germline, CDR1 SGHRS and CDR2 YFSETQ. V was clipped by 4 bases and J by 0 bases, with 10 bases between them. The CDR3 has 15 residues. Here the CDR3 DNA reads TGCGCCAGCAGCCTCTCCCCCCCAACTAATGAAAAACTGTTTTTT. Its protein is CASSLSPPTNEKLFF.

This sequence joins TRBV7-6 and TRBJ2-1, with 9 bases fitting TRBD2. Losses at the gene ends were 1 base for V and 4 bases for J; bases not matched to a gene: 5. CDR3 length: 16 amino acids. The germline V gene encodes CDR1 SGHVS and CDR2 FNYEAQ. The chain's CDR3 is CASSLEAGGFYNEQFF. Here the CDR3 DNA reads TGTGCCAGCAGCTTAGAGGCGGGAGGGTTTTACAATGAGCAGTTCTTC.

This clone was observed a handful of times. The rearrangement links TRBV5-1 to TRBJ2-2; the match to TRBD1 covers 10 bases. The CDR3 is 15 amino acids. V lost 4 bases to trimming and J lost 4 bases; unmatched junction nucleotides: 4. Germline V gene sequence: CDR1 SGHRS, CDR2 YFSETQ. Here the CDR3 DNA reads TGCGCCAGCAGCATGGGACAGGGGATCACCGGGGAGCTGTTTTTT. Translation: CASSMGQGITGELFF.

This clone was recorded only once. CDR3 sequence: CASSHAGGGQPQHF. CDR3 sequence (DNA): TGTGCCAGCAGCCACGCAGGGGGAGGACAGCCCCAGCATTTT. The gene calls are TRBV3-1 (or the pseudogene TRBV3-2) and TRBJ1-5, with 7 nucleotides matching TRBD1. The germline gives CDR1 LGHDT, CDR2 YNNKEL (reference sequence). With V trimmed by 3 bases and J by 7 bases, 6 bases remained unmatched. The CDR3 consists of 14 residues.

This rearrangement joins TRBV5-1 to TRBJ2-7, with D possibly being TRBD1 (5 bases). Trimming shortened V by 0 bases and J by 9 bases, and 16 bases separated the two germline ends. The CDR3 length is 14 residues. CDR1 SGHRS and CDR2 YFSETQ come from the germline V gene. The CDR3 spells CASSLVGATRWQYF. The CDR3 region has the DNA TGCGCCAGCAGCTTGGTTGGGGCAACAAGGTGGCAGTACTTC.

This clone was detected once. The rearrangement joins TRBV11-3 to TRBJ2-1; 7 bases fit TRBD1. CDR3 length equals 15 residues. CDR1 SGHNT and CDR2 YENEEA come from the germline V gene. Trimming cost V 5 bases and J 2 bases; bases outside gene matches: 6. The CDR3 DNA sequence: TGTGCCAGCAGCGAGAGACAGGGCGCCTACAATGAGCAGTTCTTC. Its protein is CASSERQGAYNEQFF.